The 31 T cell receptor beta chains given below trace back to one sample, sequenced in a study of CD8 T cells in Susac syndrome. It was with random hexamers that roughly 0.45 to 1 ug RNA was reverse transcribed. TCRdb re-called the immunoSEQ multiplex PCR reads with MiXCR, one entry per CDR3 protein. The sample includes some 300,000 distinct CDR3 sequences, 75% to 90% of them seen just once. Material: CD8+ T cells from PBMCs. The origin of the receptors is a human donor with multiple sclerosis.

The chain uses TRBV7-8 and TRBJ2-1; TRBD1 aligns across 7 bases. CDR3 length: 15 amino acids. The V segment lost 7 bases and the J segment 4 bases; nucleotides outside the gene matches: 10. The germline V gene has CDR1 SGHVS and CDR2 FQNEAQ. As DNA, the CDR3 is TGTGCCAGCAACCCAGGCGGACAGGCGTACAATGAGCAGTTCTTC. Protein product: CASNPGGQAYNEQFF.

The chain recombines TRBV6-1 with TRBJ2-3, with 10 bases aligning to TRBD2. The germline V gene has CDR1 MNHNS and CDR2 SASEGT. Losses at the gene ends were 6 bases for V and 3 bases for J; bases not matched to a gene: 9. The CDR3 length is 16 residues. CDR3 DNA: TGTGCCAGCAGCCCCTTTGCTAGCGGGAGTACAGATACGCAGTATTTT. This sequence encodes CASSPFASGSTDTQYF.

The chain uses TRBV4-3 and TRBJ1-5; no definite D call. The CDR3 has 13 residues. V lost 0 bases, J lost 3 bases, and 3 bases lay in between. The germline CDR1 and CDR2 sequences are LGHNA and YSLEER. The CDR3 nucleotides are TGCGCCAGCAGCCAAGATCCCAATCAGCCCCAGCATTTT. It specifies CASSQDPNQPQHF.

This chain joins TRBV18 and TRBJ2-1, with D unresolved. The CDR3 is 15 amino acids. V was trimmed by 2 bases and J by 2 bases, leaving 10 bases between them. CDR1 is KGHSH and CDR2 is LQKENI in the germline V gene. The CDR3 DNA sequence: TGTGCCAGCTCACCAGGAAAGAGCCCCTACAATGAGCAGTTCTTC. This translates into CASSPGKSPYNEQFF.

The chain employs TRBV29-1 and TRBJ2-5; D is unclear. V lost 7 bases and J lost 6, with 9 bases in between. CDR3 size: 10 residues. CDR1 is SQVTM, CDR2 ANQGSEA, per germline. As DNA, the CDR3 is TGCAGCGCTGGCACCCAGACCCAGTACTTC. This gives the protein CSAGTQTQYF.

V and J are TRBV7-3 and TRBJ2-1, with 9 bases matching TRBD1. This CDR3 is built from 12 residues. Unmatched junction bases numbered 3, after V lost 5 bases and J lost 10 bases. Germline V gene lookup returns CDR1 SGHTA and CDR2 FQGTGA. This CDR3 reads CASSPQGAEQFF. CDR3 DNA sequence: TGTGCCAGCAGCCCACAGGGGGCCGAGCAGTTCTTC.

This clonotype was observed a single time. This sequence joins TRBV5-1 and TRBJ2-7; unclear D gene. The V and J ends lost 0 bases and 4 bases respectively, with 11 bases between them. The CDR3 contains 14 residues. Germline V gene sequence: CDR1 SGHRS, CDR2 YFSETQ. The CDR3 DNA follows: TGCGCCAGCAGCTTGGACTTTCTTGTTTACGAGCAGTACTTC. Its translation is CASSLDFLVYEQYF.

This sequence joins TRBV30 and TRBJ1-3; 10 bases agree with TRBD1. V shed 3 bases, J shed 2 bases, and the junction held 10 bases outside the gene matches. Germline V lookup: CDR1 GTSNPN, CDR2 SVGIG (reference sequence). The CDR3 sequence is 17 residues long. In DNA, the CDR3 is TGTGCCTGGAGCGGACTTAAGGGGACAGGGGCTGGAAACACCATATATTTT. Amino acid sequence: CAWSGLKGTGAGNTIYF.

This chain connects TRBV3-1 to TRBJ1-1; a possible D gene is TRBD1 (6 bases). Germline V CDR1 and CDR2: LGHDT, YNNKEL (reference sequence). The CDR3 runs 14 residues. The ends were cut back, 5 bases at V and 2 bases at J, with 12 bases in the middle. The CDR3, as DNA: TGTGCCAGCAGCTTTAGACAGGTAAACACTGAAGCTTTCTTT. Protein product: CASSFRQVNTEAFF.

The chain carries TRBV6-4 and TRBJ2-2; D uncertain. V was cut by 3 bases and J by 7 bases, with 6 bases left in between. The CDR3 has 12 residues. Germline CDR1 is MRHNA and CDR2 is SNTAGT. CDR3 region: CASSEKVGELFF. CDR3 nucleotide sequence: TGTGCCAGCAGTGAAAAAGTCGGGGAGCTGTTTTTT.

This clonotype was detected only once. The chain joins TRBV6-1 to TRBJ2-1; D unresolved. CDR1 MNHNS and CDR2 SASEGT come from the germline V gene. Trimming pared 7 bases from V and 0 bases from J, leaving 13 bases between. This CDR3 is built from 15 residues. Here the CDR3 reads CASIITVSSYNEQFF. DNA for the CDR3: TGTGCCAGCATTATTACGGTGAGCTCCTACAATGAGCAGTTCTTC.

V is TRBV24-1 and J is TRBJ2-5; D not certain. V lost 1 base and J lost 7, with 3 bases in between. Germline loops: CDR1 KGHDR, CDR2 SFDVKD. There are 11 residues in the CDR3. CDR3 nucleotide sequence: TGTGCCACCAGTGATTTAGGGACCCAGTACTTC. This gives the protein CATSDLGTQYF.

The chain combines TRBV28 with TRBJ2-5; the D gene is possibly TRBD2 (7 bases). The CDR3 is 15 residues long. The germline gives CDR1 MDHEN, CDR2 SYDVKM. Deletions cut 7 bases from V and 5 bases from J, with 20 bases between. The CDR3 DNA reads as TGTGCCAGCACCACCATGGGGGGGCCGGGGGAGACCCAGTACTTC. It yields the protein CASTTMGGPGETQYF.

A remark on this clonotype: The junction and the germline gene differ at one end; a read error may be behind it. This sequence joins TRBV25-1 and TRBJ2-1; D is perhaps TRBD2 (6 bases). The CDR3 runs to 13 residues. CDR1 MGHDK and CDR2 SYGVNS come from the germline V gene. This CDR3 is CASTERDFDEQFF. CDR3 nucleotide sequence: TGTGCCAGCACTGAAAGGGACTTCGATGAGCAGTTCTTC.

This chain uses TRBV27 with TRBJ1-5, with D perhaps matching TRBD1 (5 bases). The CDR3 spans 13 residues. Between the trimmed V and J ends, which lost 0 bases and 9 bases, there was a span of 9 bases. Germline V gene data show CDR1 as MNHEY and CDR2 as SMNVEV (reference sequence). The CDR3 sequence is CASSLSMRGPQHF. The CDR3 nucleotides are TGTGCCAGCAGTTTATCGATGAGGGGGCCCCAGCATTTT.

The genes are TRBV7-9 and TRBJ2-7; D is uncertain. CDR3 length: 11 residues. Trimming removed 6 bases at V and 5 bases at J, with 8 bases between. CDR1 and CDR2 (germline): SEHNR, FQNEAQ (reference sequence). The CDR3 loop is CASRTAHEQYF. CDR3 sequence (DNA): TGTGCCAGCAGAACCGCGCACGAGCAGTACTTC.

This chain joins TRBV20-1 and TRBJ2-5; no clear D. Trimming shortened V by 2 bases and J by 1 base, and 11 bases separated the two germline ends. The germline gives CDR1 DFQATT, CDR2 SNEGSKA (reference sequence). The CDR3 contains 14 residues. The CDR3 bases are TGCAGTGCTAGAAGTGGCTCTCCCCAAGAGACCCAGTACTTC. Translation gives CSARSGSPQETQYF.

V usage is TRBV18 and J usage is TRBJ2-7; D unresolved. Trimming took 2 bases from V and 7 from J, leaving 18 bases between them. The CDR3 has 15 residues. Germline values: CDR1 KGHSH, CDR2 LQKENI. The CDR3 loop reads CASSPKERQTFEQYF. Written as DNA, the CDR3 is TGTGCCAGCTCACCAAAAGAACGGCAGACCTTTGAGCAGTACTTC.

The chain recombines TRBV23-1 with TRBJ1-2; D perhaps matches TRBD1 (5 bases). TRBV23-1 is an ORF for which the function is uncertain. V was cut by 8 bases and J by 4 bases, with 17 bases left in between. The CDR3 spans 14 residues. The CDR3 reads CASPRDRYAYGYTF. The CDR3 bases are TGCGCCAGCCCACGGGACCGCTACGCCTATGGCTACACCTTC.

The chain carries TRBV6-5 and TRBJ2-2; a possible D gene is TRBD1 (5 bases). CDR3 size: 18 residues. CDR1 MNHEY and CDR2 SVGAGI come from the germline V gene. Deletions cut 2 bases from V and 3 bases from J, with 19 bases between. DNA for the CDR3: TGTGCCAGCAGTTACACAAGGGGCGTCCCCCTGGACACCGGGGAGCTGTTTTTT. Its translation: CASSYTRGVPLDTGELFF.

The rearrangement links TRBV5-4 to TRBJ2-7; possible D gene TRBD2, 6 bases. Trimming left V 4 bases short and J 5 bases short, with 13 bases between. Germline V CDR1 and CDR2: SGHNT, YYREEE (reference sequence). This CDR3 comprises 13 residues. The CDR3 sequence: CASSLGLKNEQYF. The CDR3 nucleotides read TGTGCCAGCAGCCTGGGACTTAAAAACGAGCAGTACTTC.

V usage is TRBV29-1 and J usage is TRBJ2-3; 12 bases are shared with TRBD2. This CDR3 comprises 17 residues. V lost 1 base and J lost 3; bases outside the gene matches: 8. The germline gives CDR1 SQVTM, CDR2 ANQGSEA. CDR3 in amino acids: CSVEVMTSGSLTDTQYF. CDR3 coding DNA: TGCAGCGTTGAAGTGATGACTAGCGGGAGCCTAACAGATACGCAGTATTTT.

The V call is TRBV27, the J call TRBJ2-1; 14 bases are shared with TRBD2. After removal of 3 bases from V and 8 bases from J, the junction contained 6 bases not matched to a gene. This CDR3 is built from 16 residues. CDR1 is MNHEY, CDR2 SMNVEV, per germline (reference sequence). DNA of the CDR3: TGTGCCAGCAGTTTGGGGACTAGCGGGAGATGGTATGAGCAGTTCTTC. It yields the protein CASSLGTSGRWYEQFF.

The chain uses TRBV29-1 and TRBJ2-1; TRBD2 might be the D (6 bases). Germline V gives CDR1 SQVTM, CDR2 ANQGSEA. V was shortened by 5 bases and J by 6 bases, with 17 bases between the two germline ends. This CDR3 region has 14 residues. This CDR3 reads CSVLRRGTPNEQFF. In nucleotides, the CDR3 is TGCAGCGTTCTCAGGAGGGGAACCCCCAATGAGCAGTTCTTC.

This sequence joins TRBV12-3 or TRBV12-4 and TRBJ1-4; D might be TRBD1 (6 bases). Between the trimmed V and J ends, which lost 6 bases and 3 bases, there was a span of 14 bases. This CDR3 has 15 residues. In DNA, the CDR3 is TGTGCCAGCAGGGGTTTGGACAGCCCTAATGAAAAACTGTTTTTT. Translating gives CASRGLDSPNEKLFF.

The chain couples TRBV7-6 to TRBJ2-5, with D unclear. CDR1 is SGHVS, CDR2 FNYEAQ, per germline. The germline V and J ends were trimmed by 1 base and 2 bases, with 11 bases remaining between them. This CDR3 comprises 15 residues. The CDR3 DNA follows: TGTGCCAGCAGCTTAGTGCCCTATTCACAAGAGACCCAGTACTTC. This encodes CASSLVPYSQETQYF.

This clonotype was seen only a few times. The CDR3 nucleotides read TGTGCCAGCAGCTTAGCTGGGATCGGGACAGGGACCTATGGCTACACCTTC. Residues: CASSLAGIGTGTYGYTF. J is TRBJ1-2 and V is TRBV7-2; 9 bases line up with TRBD1. V lost 0 bases and J lost 4; bases outside the gene matches: 9. The CDR3 sequence is 17 residues long. The germline CDR1 and CDR2 sequences are SGHTA and FQGNSA.

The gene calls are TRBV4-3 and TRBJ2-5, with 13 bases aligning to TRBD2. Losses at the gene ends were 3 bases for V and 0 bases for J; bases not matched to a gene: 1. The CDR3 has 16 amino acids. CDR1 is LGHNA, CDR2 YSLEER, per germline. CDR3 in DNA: TGCGCCAGCAGCCATGGACTAGCGGGAGACCAAGAGACCCAGTACTTC. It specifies CASSHGLAGDQETQYF.

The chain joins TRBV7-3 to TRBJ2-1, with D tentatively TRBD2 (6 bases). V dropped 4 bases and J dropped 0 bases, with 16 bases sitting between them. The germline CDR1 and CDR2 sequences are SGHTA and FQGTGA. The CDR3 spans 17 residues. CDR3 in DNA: TGTGCCAGCAGCTCCGGCCCGGGGGAGGCCTCCTACAATGAGCAGTTCTTC. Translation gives CASSSGPGEASYNEQFF.

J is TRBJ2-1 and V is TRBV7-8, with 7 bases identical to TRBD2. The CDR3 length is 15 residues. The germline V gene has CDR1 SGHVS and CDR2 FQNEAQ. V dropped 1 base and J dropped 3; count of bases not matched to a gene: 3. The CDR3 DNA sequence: TGTGCCAGCAGCTTAGGGGCGGGGGTCTACAATGAGCAGTTCTTC. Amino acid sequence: CASSLGAGVYNEQFF.

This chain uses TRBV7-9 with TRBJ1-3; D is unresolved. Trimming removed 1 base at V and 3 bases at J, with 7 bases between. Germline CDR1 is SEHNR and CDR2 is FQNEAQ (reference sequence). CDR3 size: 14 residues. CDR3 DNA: TGTGCCAGCAGCTTAGAAGGAGGTGGAAACACCATATATTTT. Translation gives CASSLEGGGNTIYF.